The 15 T cell receptor beta chains in this list originate from one sample, sequenced in a study of cytomegalovirus exposure and HLA in healthy donors. PCR was performed using 60 Vbeta and 13 Jbeta primers. Measured with immunoSEQ multiplex PCR; TCRdb has only the in-frame clones, and not every one. The data show about 180,000 clones, with around 80% seen just once and approximately 3.7% held by the top ten. Sequenced material: PBMCs. All receptors derive from an older woman in good health and CMV-seropositive.

The chain couples TRBV6-6 to TRBJ2-6, with D unresolved. This CDR3 contains 16 residues. V gave up 1 base and J gave up 0 bases, with 7 bases separating them. Germline V gene lookup returns CDR1 MNHNY and CDR2 SVGAGI (reference sequence). This CDR3 reads CASSYFPSSGANVLTF. The CDR3 DNA reads TGTGCCAGCAGTTACTTTCCTTCCTCTGGGGCCAACGTCCTGACTTTC.

The chain is built from TRBV30 and TRBJ2-5; D is unclear. This CDR3 has 14 amino acids. V was shortened by 2 bases and J by 1 base, with 11 bases between the two germline ends. The V gene's germline CDR1 is GTSNPN and CDR2 SVGIG (reference sequence). CDR3 protein: CAWSKRRIQETQYF. Here the CDR3 DNA reads TGTGCCTGGAGTAAAAGGCGGATCCAAGAGACCCAGTACTTC.

This chain uses TRBV6-5 with TRBJ1-5; possibly TRBD1 for D (5 bases). The CDR3 runs to 14 residues. Trimming left V 6 bases short and J 0 bases short, with 9 bases between. Germline CDR1 reads MNHEY; CDR2 reads SVGAGI. The CDR3 region is CASSRTRSNQPQHF. The CDR3, as DNA: TGTGCCAGCAGCAGGACACGTAGCAATCAGCCCCAGCATTTT.

The chain joins TRBV7-3 to TRBJ2-6; D gene ambiguous. From germline, CDR1 is SGHTA and CDR2 FQGTGA. The CDR3 runs 17 residues. V gave up 5 bases and J gave up 0 bases, with 14 bases separating them. The CDR3 nucleotides read TGTGCCAGCAGCCCCCGGTATCCTAGCTCTGGGGCCAACGTCCTGACTTTC. Its translation is CASSPRYPSSGANVLTF.

The chain carries TRBV28 and TRBJ1-1; D uncertain. CDR1 and CDR2 (germline): MDHEN, SYDVKM. V was shortened by 2 bases and J by 5 bases, with 18 bases between the two germline ends. The CDR3 is 16 amino acids. The CDR3 spells CASSLSGQVYNTEAFF. As DNA, the CDR3 is TGTGCCAGCAGTTTAAGCGGTCAGGTGTATAATACTGAAGCTTTCTTT.

This chain links TRBV28 with TRBJ1-2; 10 bases match TRBD1. Losses at the gene ends were 10 bases for V and 8 bases for J; bases not matched to a gene: 16. CDR3 length: 15 residues. Germline V gene data show CDR1 as MDHEN and CDR2 as SYDVKM. The DNA for the CDR3 is TGTGCCACCAGGACCCCGGGACAGGGGTATGGAGGCTACACCTTC. It is translated as CATRTPGQGYGGYTF.

This rearrangement joins TRBV4-3 to TRBJ1-1; D call uncertain. This CDR3 spans 14 amino acids. Germline-derived CDR1 and CDR2 are LGHNA and YSLEER. V was shortened by 0 bases and J by 6 bases, with 11 bases between the two germline ends. This CDR3 reads CASSQESGVAEAFF. CDR3 coding DNA: TGCGCCAGCAGCCAAGAAAGCGGCGTCGCTGAAGCTTTCTTT.

This clone appeared once. The J gene is TRBJ1-2, the V gene TRBV18, with D uncertain. This CDR3 is built from 13 residues. Germline assignment: CDR1 KGHSH and CDR2 LQKENI. The V gene lost 2 bases and the J gene lost 6 bases, with 10 bases spanning the gap. CDR3 nucleotide sequence: TGTGCCAGCTCACCAGGCGGGAGGGATGGCTACACCTTC. Protein: CASSPGGRDGYTF.

The chain carries TRBV29-1 and TRBJ2-3; 9 nucleotides match TRBD1. V lost 4 bases, J lost 3 bases, and 2 bases stayed unmatched. This CDR3 is 13 amino acids long. The germline V gene encodes CDR1 SQVTM and CDR2 ANQGSEA. The CDR3 nucleotides are TGCAGCGTTGGACAGGGGGTTACAGATACGCAGTATTTT. It translates to CSVGQGVTDTQYF.

The V and J genes are TRBV19 and TRBJ1-5, with D tentatively TRBD1 (5 bases). Germline CDR1 is LNHDA and CDR2 is SQIVND (reference sequence). There are 16 residues in the CDR3. V was cut by 4 bases and J by 6 bases, with 19 bases left in between. CDR3 sequence (DNA): TGTGCCAGTAGTACTGTTGGCCCAGGGATCGGTCAGCCCCAGCATTTT. Translating it yields CASSTVGPGIGQPQHF.

The sample holds a few counts of this clone. The rearrangement uses TRBV18 and TRBJ1-2; D might be TRBD1 (6 bases). Deletions cut 3 bases from V and 3 bases from J, with 11 bases between. Germline-derived CDR1 and CDR2 are KGHSH and LQKENI. This CDR3 is 14 amino acids long. CDR3 region: CASSPEQGYYGYTF. CDR3 nucleotide sequence: TGTGCCAGCTCACCCGAACAGGGCTACTATGGCTACACCTTC.

This clone was observed a few times. V usage is TRBV15 and J usage is TRBJ1-2; TRBD1 matches at 8 bases. Germline assignment: CDR1 LNHNV and CDR2 YYDKDF (reference sequence). This CDR3 region has 14 residues. V dropped 6 bases and J dropped 1; count of bases not matched to a gene: 4. For the CDR3, the DNA is TGTGCCACCAGGCAGGGGGCCGGTAACTATGGCTACACCTTC. This gives the protein CATRQGAGNYGYTF. Variable domain in full (rest from reference TRBV15 and TRBJ1-2): DAMVIQNPRYQVTQFGKPVTLSCSQTLNHNVMYWYQQKSSQAPKLLFHYYDKDFNNEADTPDNFQSRRPNTSFCFLDIRSPGLGDTAMYLCATRQGAGNYGYTFGSGTRLTVV.

The V and J genes are TRBV9 and TRBJ2-5; TRBD2 matches 12 bases. The CDR3 is made up of 16 amino acids. In germline, CDR1 is SGDLS, CDR2 YYNGEE. The V and J ends lost 0 bases and 2 bases, in that order; junction bases with no gene match: 2. The CDR3 DNA follows: TGTGCCAGCAGCGTAGTCGGACTAGCGGGGCAAGAGACCCAGTACTTC. This encodes CASSVVGLAGQETQYF.

In this sample, this clone turned up once. The DNA of the CDR3 is TGTGCCAGCAGAGTCCGGGCCGGGGAGCTGTTTTTT. Translating it yields CASRVRAGELFF. The rearrangement joins TRBV28 to TRBJ2-2; no definite D call. Per the germline V gene, CDR1 is MDHEN and CDR2 is SYDVKM. V gave up 6 bases and J gave up 6 bases, with 8 bases separating them. The CDR3 is made up of 12 amino acids.

The chain combines TRBV27 with TRBJ2-1, with D perhaps TRBD1 (6 bases). V was cut by 2 bases and J by 7 bases, with 15 bases left in between. Germline CDR1 MNHEY, CDR2 SMNVEV (reference sequence). The CDR3 totals 15 residues. The CDR3 sequence is CASSLGSRGNNEQFF. The CDR3 nucleotides read TGTGCCAGCAGTTTAGGTAGCAGGGGCAATAATGAGCAGTTCTTC.